This TCR beta chain derives from a study of blood T cell repertoires in COVID-19. Across the study: Acute and convalescent COVID-19 samples came from the United States, Italy and Spain. T cells, B-cell-depleted T cells, or PBMCs provided the cDNA or gDNA that served as material.

The V gene end was trimmed by 4 bases and the J gene end by 5 bases; junction bases not matched to a gene: 6. The CDR3 is 15 amino acids. The germline V gene has CDR1 MGHRA and CDR2 YSYEKL. In the study's own analysis: How many nucleated cells were present was estimated from reference gene primer amplification. Repertoires were generated with immunoSEQ multiplex PCR, while TCRdb's copy carries only in-frame clones and drops some. D and trimming come from the DNA, and the V and J calls and clone size come from that table. The sample yields about 200,000 clones, about 79% seen once. This clone was picked up a small number of times.

The sequence was obtained from a human donor in a cohort sampled during active COVID-19. Sequenced: peripheral blood. V gene TRBV4-1 combines with J gene TRBJ2-5; 11 nucleotides match TRBD2. CDR3 coding DNA: TGCGCCAGCAGCCCTGGGATAGCGGGAGGGGAGACCCAGTACTTC. Translating gives CASSPGIAGGETQYF.